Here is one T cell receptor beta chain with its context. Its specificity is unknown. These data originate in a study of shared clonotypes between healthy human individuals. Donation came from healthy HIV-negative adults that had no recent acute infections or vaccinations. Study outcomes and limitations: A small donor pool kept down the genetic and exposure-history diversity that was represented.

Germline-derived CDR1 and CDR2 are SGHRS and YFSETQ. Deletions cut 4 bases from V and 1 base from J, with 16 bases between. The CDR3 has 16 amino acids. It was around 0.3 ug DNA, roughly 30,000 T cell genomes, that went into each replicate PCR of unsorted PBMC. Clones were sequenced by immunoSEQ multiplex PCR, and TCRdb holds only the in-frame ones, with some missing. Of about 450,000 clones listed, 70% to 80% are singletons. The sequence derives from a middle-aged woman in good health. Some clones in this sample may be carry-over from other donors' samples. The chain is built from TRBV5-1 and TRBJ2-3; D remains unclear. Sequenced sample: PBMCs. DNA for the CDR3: TGCGCCAGCAGCCTCGGACGGAATACTGGCACAGATACGCAGTATTTT. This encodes CASSLGRNTGTDTQYF.